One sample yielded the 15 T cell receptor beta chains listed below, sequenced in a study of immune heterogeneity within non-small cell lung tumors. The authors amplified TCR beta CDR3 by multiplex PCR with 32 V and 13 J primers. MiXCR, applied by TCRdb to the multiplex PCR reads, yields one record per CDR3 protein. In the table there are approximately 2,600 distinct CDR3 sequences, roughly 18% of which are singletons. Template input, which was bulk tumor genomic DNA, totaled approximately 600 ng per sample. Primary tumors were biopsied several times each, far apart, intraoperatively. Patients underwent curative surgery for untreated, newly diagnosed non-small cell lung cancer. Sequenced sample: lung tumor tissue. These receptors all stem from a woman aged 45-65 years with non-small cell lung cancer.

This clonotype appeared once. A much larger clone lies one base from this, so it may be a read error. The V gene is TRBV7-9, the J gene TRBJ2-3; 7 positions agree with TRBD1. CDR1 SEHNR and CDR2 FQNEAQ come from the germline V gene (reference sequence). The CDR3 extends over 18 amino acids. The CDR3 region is CAISHLPGTETSTDTQYF. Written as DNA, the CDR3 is TGTGCCATCAGCCACCTACCTGGGACAGAGACTAGCACAGATACGCAGTATTTT.

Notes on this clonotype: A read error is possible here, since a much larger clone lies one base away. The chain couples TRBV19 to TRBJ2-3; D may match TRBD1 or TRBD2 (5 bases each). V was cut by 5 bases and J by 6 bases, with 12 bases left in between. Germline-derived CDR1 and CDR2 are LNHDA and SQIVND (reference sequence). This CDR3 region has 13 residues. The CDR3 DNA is TGTGCCAGTAGTGATAGAGGGGCGGATACGCAGTATTTT. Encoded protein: CASSDRGADTQYF.

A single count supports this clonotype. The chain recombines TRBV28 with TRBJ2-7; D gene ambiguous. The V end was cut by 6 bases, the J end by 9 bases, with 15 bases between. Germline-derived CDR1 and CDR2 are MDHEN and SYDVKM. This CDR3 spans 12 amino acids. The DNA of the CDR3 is TGTGCCAGCAGCAGAGTAGAGGACGGGCAGTACTTC. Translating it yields CASSRVEDGQYF.

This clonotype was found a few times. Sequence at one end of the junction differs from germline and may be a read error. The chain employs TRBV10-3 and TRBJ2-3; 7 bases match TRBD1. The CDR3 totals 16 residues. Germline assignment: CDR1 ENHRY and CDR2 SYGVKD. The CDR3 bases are TGTACCATCAGTGTTGGGGAAAGGGGGCTTACCGATACGCAGTATTTT. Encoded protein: CTISVGERGLTDTQYF.

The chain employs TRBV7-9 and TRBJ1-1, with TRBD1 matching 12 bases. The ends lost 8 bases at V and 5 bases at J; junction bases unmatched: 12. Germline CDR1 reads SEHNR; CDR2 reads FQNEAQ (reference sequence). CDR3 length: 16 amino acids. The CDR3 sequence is CASGPGTGGAWTEAFF. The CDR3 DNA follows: TGTGCCAGCGGCCCCGGGACAGGGGGCGCGTGGACTGAAGCTTTCTTT.

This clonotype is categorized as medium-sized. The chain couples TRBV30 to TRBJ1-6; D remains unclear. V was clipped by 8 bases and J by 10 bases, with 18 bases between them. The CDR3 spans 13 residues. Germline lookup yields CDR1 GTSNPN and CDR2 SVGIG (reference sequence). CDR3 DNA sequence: TGTGCCGCGGTGGAACAGAGACACTCACCCCTCCACTTT. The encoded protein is CAAVEQRHSPLHF.

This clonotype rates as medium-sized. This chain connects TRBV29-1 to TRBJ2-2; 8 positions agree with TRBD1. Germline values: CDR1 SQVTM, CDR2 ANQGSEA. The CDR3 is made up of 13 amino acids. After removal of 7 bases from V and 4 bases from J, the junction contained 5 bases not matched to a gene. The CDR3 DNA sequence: TGCAGCGACAAGACAGGGGTCACCGGGGAGCTGTTTTTT. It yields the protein CSDKTGVTGELFF.

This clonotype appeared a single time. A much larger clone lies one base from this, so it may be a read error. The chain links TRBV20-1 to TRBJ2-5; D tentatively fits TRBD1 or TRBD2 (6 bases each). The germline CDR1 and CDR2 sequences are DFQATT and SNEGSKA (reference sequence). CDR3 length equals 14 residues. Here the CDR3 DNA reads TGCAGTTCCCAGGGGAGGACAGTCCAAGAGACCCGGTACTTC. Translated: CSSQGRTVQETRYF.

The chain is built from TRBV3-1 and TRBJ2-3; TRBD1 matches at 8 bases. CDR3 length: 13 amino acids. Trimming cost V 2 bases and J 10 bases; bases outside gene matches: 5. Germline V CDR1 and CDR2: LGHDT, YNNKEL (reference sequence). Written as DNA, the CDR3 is TGTGCCAGCAGCCAACCCCGACAGGGGCCGCAGTATTTT. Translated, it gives CASSQPRQGPQYF.

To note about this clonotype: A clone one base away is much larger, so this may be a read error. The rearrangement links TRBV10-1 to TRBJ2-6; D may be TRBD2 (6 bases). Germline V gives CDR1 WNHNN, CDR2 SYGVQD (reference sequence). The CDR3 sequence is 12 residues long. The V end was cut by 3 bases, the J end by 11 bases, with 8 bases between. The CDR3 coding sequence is TGCGCCAGCAGTGAAAGGGAGGACGTCCTGACTTTC. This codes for CASSEREDVLTF.

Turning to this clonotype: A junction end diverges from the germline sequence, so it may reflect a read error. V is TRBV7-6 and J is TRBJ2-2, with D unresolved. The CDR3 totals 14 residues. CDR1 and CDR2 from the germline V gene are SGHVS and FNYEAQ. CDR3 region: CSSSLEGITGELFF. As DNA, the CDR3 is TGTTCCAGCAGCTTAGAAGGAATAACCGGGGAGCTGTTTTTT.

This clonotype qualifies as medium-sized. CDR3 DNA: TGTGCCAGCAGAAGGCGGCTGAGGGACTATGGCTACACCTTC. Protein product: CASRRRLRDYGYTF. The chain joins TRBV4-2 to TRBJ1-2; no reliable D call. V gave up 6 bases and J gave up 3 bases, with 14 bases separating them. CDR1 and CDR2 (germline): LGHNA, YNFKEQ. The CDR3 runs to 14 residues.

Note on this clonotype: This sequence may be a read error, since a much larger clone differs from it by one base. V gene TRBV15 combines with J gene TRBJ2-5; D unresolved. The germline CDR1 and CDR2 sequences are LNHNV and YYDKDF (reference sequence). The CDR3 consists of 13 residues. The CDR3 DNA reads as TGTGCCACCAGCAGGGGCTTAGAAGAGACCAAGTACTTC. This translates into CATSRGLEETKYF.

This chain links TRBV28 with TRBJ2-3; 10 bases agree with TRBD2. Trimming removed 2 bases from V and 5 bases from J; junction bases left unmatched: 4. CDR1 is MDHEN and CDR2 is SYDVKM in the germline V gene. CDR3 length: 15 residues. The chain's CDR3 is CASSLLAGEGDTQYF. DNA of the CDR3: TGTGCCAGCAGTTTACTAGCGGGAGAAGGAGATACGCAGTATTTT.

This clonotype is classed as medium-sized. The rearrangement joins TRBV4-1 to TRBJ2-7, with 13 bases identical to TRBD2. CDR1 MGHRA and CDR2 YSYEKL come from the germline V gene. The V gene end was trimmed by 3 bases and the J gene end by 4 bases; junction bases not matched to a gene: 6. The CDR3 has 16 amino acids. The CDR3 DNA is TGCGCCAGCAGCCATCGGACTAGCGGGGGCCCTTACGAGCAGTACTTC. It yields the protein CASSHRTSGGPYEQYF.